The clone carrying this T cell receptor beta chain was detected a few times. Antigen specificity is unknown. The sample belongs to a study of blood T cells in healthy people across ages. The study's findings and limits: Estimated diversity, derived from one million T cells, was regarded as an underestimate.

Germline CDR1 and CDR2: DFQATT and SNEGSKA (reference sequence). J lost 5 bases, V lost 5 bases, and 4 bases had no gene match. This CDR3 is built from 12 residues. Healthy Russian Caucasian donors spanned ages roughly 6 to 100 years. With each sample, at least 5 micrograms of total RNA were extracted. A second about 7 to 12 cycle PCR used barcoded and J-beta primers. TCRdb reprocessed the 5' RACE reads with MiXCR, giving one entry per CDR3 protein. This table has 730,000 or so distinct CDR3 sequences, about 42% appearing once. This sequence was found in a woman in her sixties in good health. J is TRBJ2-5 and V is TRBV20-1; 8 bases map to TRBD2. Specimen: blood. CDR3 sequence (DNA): TGCAGTGCTTGGACTAGCTGGGAGACCCAGTACTTC. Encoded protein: CSAWTSWETQYF.